The 8 T cell receptor beta chains in this list originate from one sample, sequenced in a study of T cell responses to AZD1222 COVID-19 vaccine. Here immunoSEQ multiplex PCR was the method, and the copy in TCRdb shows in-frame clones only, minus some. The top ten hold 1.2% to 1.5% of the sample, which has roughly 80,000 clones, about nine tenths seen once. Sequencing was performed on peripheral blood, taken 28 days after the second AZD1222 dose. These receptors were taken from an adult who received the AZD1222 COVID-19 vaccine.

This clone was picked up one time. The J gene is TRBJ2-5, the V gene TRBV5-1; D not resolved. The V end lost 0 bases, the J end lost 1 base, and 4 bases lay between the germline ends. The CDR3 extends over 13 amino acids. Germline V gene data show CDR1 as SGHRS and CDR2 as YFSETQ. The CDR3 region is CASSLGGQETQYF. CDR3 sequence (DNA): TGCGCCAGCAGCTTGGGGGGCCAAGAGACCCAGTACTTC.

The chain combines TRBV4-3 with TRBJ1-3; tentative D call: TRBD1 (5 bases). Germline lookup yields CDR1 LGHNA and CDR2 YSLEER. The V end was cut by 0 bases, the J end by 16 bases, with 31 bases between. The CDR3 sequence is 18 residues long. CDR3 amino acids: CASSQDPAPTAGRDVGYF. CDR3 bases: TGCGCCAGCAGCCAAGACCCCGCGCCGACAGCGGGTCGGGATGTCGGGTATTTT.

This clone showed up just a few times. The chain employs TRBV3-1 (or the pseudogene TRBV3-2) and TRBJ1-1; D is unresolved. CDR1 and CDR2 (germline): LGHDT, YNNKEL (reference sequence). There are 14 residues in the CDR3. Trimming pared 0 bases from V and 0 bases from J, leaving 5 bases between. CDR3 sequence (DNA): TGTGCCAGCAGCCAAGAAGGTATGAACACTGAAGCTTTCTTT. This translates into CASSQEGMNTEAFF.

This CDR3 reads CASRTTGGLWNTIYF. The CDR3, as DNA: TGTGCCAGCAGGACGACAGGGGGTCTCTGGAACACCATATATTTT. The chain has TRBV6-5 and TRBJ1-3, with 9 nucleotides matching TRBD1. Looked up from germline, CDR1 is MNHEY and CDR2 is SVGAGI. V was clipped by 6 bases and J by 7 bases; unmatched bases: 10. The CDR3 extends over 15 amino acids.

CDR3 DNA sequence: TGCGCCAGCAGCCAAGGGAAGGGTCTTGACTATGGCTACACCTTC. It is translated as CASSQGKGLDYGYTF. This chain connects TRBV4-1 to TRBJ1-2; D not resolved. V was clipped by 1 base and J by 3 bases, with 12 bases between them. The CDR3 length is 15 residues. Germline V CDR1 and CDR2: MGHRA, YSYEKL.

V gene TRBV27 combines with J gene TRBJ2-3; TRBD1 aligns across 7 bases. Germline V gene sequence: CDR1 MNHEY, CDR2 SMNVEV (reference sequence). The CDR3 loop spans 16 amino acids. After removal of 10 bases from V and 2 bases from J, the junction contained 15 bases not matched to a gene. CDR3 in DNA: TGTGCCACACGACAGGGTGTGGCCTTTGTCACAGATACGCAGTATTTT. Its translation: CATRQGVAFVTDTQYF.

The J gene is TRBJ1-2, the V gene TRBV7-2; TRBD1 agrees at 8 bases. J was trimmed by 6 bases and V by 7 bases; bases with no gene match: 19. This CDR3 is built from 17 residues. Germline lookup yields CDR1 SGHTA and CDR2 FQGNSA. The CDR3 DNA is TGTGCCAGCACCATGCACTTATTCACGGGACAGGTCGATGGCTACACCTTC. It specifies CASTMHLFTGQVDGYTF.

The J gene is TRBJ1-2, the V gene TRBV28, with TRBD1 identical over 12 bases. Germline-derived CDR1 and CDR2 are MDHEN and SYDVKM. The length of the CDR3 is 15 residues. V lost 4 bases, J lost 5 bases, and 5 bases stayed unmatched. CDR3 region: CASSYSGQGAYGYTF. CDR3 coding DNA: TGTGCCAGCAGTTATTCGGGACAGGGGGCGTATGGCTACACCTTC.